This T cell receptor beta chain was sequenced in a study of T cell repertoires in cytomegalovirus infection. Study-level information: Both recently identified HLA-C-restricted and well-studied HLA-B-restricted CMV epitopes were used in the study. Public TCR beta signatures were indicative of both CMV infection and a matching HLA type.

Via MiXCR, TCRdb re-called the reads, giving one row per CDR3 protein. This table has about 150,000 distinct CDR3 sequences, approximately 30% appearing once. Germline loops: CDR1 SGHTA, CDR2 FQGNSA. There are 12 residues in the CDR3. Notes on this clonotype: Its antigen remains unidentified. One junction end disagrees with the germline gene, perhaps due to a read error.

The material was CD8+ T cells from cultured PBMCs, obtained from culture after CMV antigen stimulation. The chain couples TRBV7-2 to TRBJ2-5; TRBD2 matches at 7 bases. This receptor was obtained from a human donor in good health (CMV status not recorded). Some clones in this sample may be carry-over from other donors' samples. CDR3 loop: CAGSSWGGTQYF. The CDR3 nucleotides are TGTGCCGGCAGCAGCTGGGGGGGGACCCAGTACTTC.